This is a list of T cell receptor beta chains from one sample in a study of cytomegalovirus exposure and HLA in healthy donors. Clones were read by immunoSEQ multiplex PCR, and TCRdb kept only the in-frame ones, dropping some. Seen here are fewer than 200,000 clones, more than 70% observed once, and the top ten hold approximately 1.8%. Sequences were obtained from PBMCs. These receptor sequences come from a man aged 40-50 years in good health and CMV-seropositive. CDR3s include the opening cysteine and the closing phenylalanine or tryptophan.

CASSEYSDEQFF	TRBJ2-1	TRBV25-1
CASSPRHDTPGGAFF	TRBJ1-1	TRBV6-5
CASRGQGREKLFF	TRBJ1-4	TRBV27
CASSQDRTGGYTEAFF	TRBJ1-1	TRBV4-2
CASSGAGRTEAFF	TRBJ1-1	TRBV7-9
CASSATGAYTGELFF	TRBJ2-2	TRBV7-3
CASSGGPGDNEQFF	TRBJ2-1	TRBV2
CATSPGRSLLGNTIYF	TRBJ1-3	TRBV19
CASSLVGQGAEAFF	TRBJ1-1	TRBV5-1
CASSEGQGPSNEQFF	TRBJ2-1	TRBV25-1
CASSLDGPGNQPQHF	TRBJ1-5	TRBV5-1
CASSLAGTGELFF	TRBJ2-2	TRBV6-5
CSATSGTVSGANGLTF	TRBJ2-6	TRBV29-1
CASSAGGWGYTF	TRBJ1-2	TRBV6-1
CASSQGPPWQQFF	TRBJ2-1	TRBV11-2
CASSLRQLETQYF	TRBJ2-5	TRBV7-2
CASSETDTGKNSYEQYF	.	TRBV4-1
CASSYAENYGYTF	TRBJ1-2	TRBV6-5
CASSLGQGAEGYTF	TRBJ1-2	TRBV11-2
CASSSGLAGGTKGETQYF	TRBJ2-5	TRBV5-1
CASSSTGSTYEQYF	TRBJ2-7	TRBV5-1
CASSATSGRAGGELFF	TRBJ2-2	TRBV2
CASSRWFSGLSSYNEQFF	TRBJ2-1	TRBV5-4
CAISPSGLAGRYNEQFF	TRBJ2-1	TRBV10-3
CASSPSGVLYNEQFF	TRBJ2-1	TRBV7-2
CASSRDRGDEQYF	TRBJ2-7	TRBV2
CASSYPTSGYNNEQFF	TRBJ2-1	TRBV6-6
CASSFSGTGANVLTF	TRBJ2-6	TRBV5-4
CSSSLENRDYEQYF	TRBJ2-7	TRBV7-9
CASSFGSGGTFSYNEQFF	TRBJ2-1	TRBV5-5
CASTLMGLAGNNEQFF	TRBJ2-1	TRBV19
CSVRDSDTQYF	TRBJ2-3	TRBV29-1
CASSVLGAKSGNTIYF	TRBJ1-3	TRBV2
CATSRVSGTLREQYF	TRBJ2-7	TRBV15
CASSSRLAGGRDTQYF	TRBJ2-3	TRBV9
CASSQTRPGYNTEAFF	TRBJ1-1	TRBV7-9
CASSPAGAGEYEQYF	TRBJ2-7	TRBV28